Listed below are T cell receptor beta chains from one sample, sequenced in a study of cytomegalovirus exposure and HLA in healthy donors. Sequenced by immunoSEQ multiplex PCR; TCRdb stores in-frame clones only, minus some. In the table there are 170,000 or so clones, roughly four fifths of which are singletons. Sequenced sample: PBMCs. The source is a girl aged 10-17 years in good health and CMV-seropositive. Both conserved end residues are part of each CDR3. The D gene is left open where the match is weak. A row's size may be missing; if present it is once, few, many or a size class.

V	D	J	length	size	CDR3	DNA
TRBV5-1	TRBD1	TRBJ1-5	17	-	CASAPGTENYSNQPQHF	TGCGCCAGCGCCCCCGGGACAGAGAACTATAGCAATCAGCCCCAGCATTTT
TRBV6-5	TRBD1	TRBJ2-7	15	-	CASTADRPNSYEQYF	TGTGCCAGCACCGCGGACAGGCCTAACTCCTACGAGCAGTACTTC
TRBV19	TRBD1	TRBJ2-4	15	-	CASSVWTGSQNIQYF	TGTGCCAGTAGTGTCTGGACAGGGTCCCAAAACATTCAGTACTTC
TRBV6-5	TRBD1	TRBJ1-5	14	-	CASRRHRGYQPQHF	TGTGCCAGCAGGAGACACAGGGGGTATCAGCCCCAGCATTTT
TRBV19	-	TRBJ1-5	12	-	CASSYSNQPQHF	TGTGCCAGTAGTTATAGCAATCAGCCCCAGCATTTT
TRBV5-6	TRBD1	TRBJ1-6	16	-	CASSSDRGLGNSPLHF	TGTGCCAGCAGTTCGGACAGGGGGCTCGGTAATTCACCCCTCCACTTT
TRBV19	TRBD1	TRBJ2-7	17	-	CASSKGTGGGIPYEQYF	TGTGCCAGTAGTAAGGGGACAGGGGGCGGAATACCCTACGAGCAGTACTTC
TRBV5-1	-	TRBJ1-2	19	-	CASSPRILAFDRFGYGYTF	TGCGCCAGCAGCCCTCGGATTCTCGCCTTCGACAGGTTCGGATATGGCTACACCTTC
TRBV27	TRBD1	TRBJ1-1	14	-	CASTRQGENTEAFF	TGTGCCAGCACTAGACAGGGAGAGAACACTGAAGCTTTCTTT
TRBV9	TRBD1	TRBJ2-7	15	-	CASSPSHRGSGEQYF	TGTGCCAGCAGCCCCTCTCACAGGGGGTCGGGGGAGCAGTACTTC
TRBV15	-	TRBJ1-5	13	-	CATSRDRGGMRHF	TGTGCCACCAGCAGAGATCGAGGAGGGATGAGGCATTTT
TRBV30	TRBD2	TRBJ2-2	15	-	CAWRTGGPGTGELFF	TGTGCCTGGAGGACGGGGGGGCCGGGCACCGGGGAGCTGTTTTTT
TRBV12-5	-	TRBJ1-3	18	-	CASGSSLDRRLSGNTIYF	TGTGCTAGTGGTTCATCCTTAGACAGGCGGCTCTCTGGAAACACCATATATTTT
TRBV5-1	-	TRBJ1-2	15	once	CASSFGSAEDYGYTF	TGCGCCAGCAGCTTTGGCTCGGCTGAGGACTATGGCTACACCTTC
TRBV7-9	TRBD1	TRBJ1-1	17	-	CASSSAQTDRENTEAFF	TGTGCCAGCAGCTCAGCGCAGACGGACAGGGAGAACACTGAAGCTTTCTTT
TRBV6-5	-	TRBJ1-1	14	-	CASRVYTRGTEAFF	TGTGCCAGCAGAGTTTATACGCGGGGCACTGAAGCTTTCTTT
TRBV4-1	TRBD2	TRBJ2-3	16	-	CASSQEVAGVTDTQYF	TGCGCCAGCAGCCAAGAAGTAGCGGGGGTGACAGATACGCAGTATTTT
TRBV30	TRBD1	TRBJ1-1	13	-	CASTGGWDTEAFF	TGTGCCTCAACAGGGGGATGGGACACTGAAGCTTTCTTT
TRBV7-2	-	TRBJ1-2	9	-	CATLYGYTF	TGTGCCACCCTCTATGGCTACACCTTC
TRBV11-2	-	TRBJ1-5	15	-	CASTTPRDTHQPQHF	TGTGCCAGCACGACCCCAAGAGACACACATCAGCCCCAGCATTTT
TRBV21-1	-	TRBJ1-5	17	-	CASSSRRRDERNQPQHF	TGTGCCAGCAGCAGCCGTCGGAGGGACGAACGCAATCAGCCCCAGCATTTT
TRBV7-3	-	TRBJ2-2	14	once	CASSSGPLPGELFF	TGTGCCAGCAGCTCAGGCCCCCTCCCCGGGGAGCTGTTTTTT
TRBV5-4	-	TRBJ1-2	11	-	CASSLGLGYTF	TGTGCCAGCAGCTTAGGACTGGGCTACACCTTC
TRBV30	-	TRBJ2-5	16	-	CAWSVWGRISQETQYF	TGTGCCTGGAGTGTGTGGGGGCGAATATCGCAAGAGACCCAGTACTTC
TRBV7-9	TRBD1	TRBJ1-2	15	-	CASSPGQGTLSGYTF	TGTGCCAGCAGCCCCGGACAGGGGACCCTCAGTGGCTACACCTTC
TRBV7-3	-	TRBJ1-1	15	-	CASSYSPGQNTEAFF	TGTGCCAGCAGTTATAGTCCAGGGCAGAACACTGAAGCTTTCTTT
TRBV5-1	-	TRBJ1-2	14	-	CASSLGSGNYGYTF	TGCGCCAGCAGCTTGGGGTCGGGTAACTATGGCTACACCTTC
TRBV6-5	-	TRBJ1-5	13	-	CASSTGYYQPQHF	TGTGCCAGCAGTACAGGGTATTATCAGCCCCAGCATTTT
TRBV18	TRBD1	TRBJ1-2	14	-	CASSPLDRTNGYTF	TGTGCCAGCTCACCGCTGGACAGGACCAATGGCTACACCTTC
TRBV6-5	TRBD1	TRBJ2-2	15	-	CASSLRDRATGELFF	TGTGCCAGCAGCCTCCGGGACAGGGCCACCGGGGAGCTGTTTTTT
TRBV6-5	-	TRBJ2-2	13	-	CASTLGGTGELFF	TGTGCCAGCACCCTCGGGGGTACCGGGGAGCTGTTTTTT